The sequence of this T cell receptor beta chain was determined in a study of Tregs in tolerant kidney transplant recipients. As regards this clone: Its antigen remains unidentified.

Some clones are missing from TCRdb's copy, which holds only in-frame ones; the method was immunoSEQ multiplex PCR. The sample has about 44,000 clones, nearly 97% seen once. CDR1 and CDR2 (germline): MNHGY, SAAAGT. V gave up 4 bases and J gave up 15 bases, with 25 bases separating them. CDR3 length: 15 residues. The specimen was Tregs from blood cultured with allogeneic cells. The clonotype comes from a human donor in good health. V and J are TRBV6-8 and TRBJ2-1; no reliable D call. The CDR3 is CASSSPNPPNSSVFF. CDR3 nucleotides: TGTGCCAGCAGTTCCCCCAATCCCCCCAACTCGAGCGTGTTCTTC.